The T cell receptor beta chain under discussion was sequenced for a study of identical twins. The V gene lost 3 bases and the J gene lost 12 bases, with 19 bases spanning the gap. CDR1 and CDR2 (germline): SGHRS, YFSETQ. This CDR3 contains 14 residues. This clonotype was recorded many times. A universal primer site was created by template switching, with the cDNA bearing unique molecular identifiers. TCRdb passed the 5' RACE reads through MiXCR, listing each CDR3 protein once. Of about 890,000 distinct CDR3 sequences listed, around 12% were seen once; the top ten hold roughly 1.6%. These data are also associated with another study on yellow fever vaccine responses in identical twins. Per that study: Reportedly, twins' vaccine T cell responses looked partly convergent and partly personalized.

The rearrangement links TRBV5-1 to TRBJ2-1; D tentatively fits TRBD1 or TRBD2 (6 bases each). The sequence came from a woman aged 18-29 years in good health. The specimen was PBMCs. DNA of the CDR3: TGCGCCAGCAGCTACCCGGGACTCAAGGGGGGGCAGTTCTTC. This gives the protein CASSYPGLKGGQFF.